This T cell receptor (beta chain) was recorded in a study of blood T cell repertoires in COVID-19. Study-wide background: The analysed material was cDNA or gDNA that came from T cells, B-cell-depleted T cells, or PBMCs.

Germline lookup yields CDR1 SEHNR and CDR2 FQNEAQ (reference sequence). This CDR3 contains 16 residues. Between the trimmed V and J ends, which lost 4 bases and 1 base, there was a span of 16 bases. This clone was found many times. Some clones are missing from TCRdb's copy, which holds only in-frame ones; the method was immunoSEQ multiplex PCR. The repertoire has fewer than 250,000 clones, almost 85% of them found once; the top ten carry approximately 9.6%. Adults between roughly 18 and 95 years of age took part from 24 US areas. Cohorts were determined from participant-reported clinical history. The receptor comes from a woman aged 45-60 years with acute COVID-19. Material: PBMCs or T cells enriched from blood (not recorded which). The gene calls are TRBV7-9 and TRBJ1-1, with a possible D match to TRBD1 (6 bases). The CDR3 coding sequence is TGTGCCAGCAGCTCCTGGGGGCTGTCACGGAACACTGAAGCTTTCTTT. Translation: CASSSWGLSRNTEAFF. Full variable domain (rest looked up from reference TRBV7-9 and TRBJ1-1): DTGVSQNPRHKITKRGQNVTFRCDPISEHNRLYWYRQTLGQGPEFLTYFQNEAQLEKSRLLSDRFSAERPKGSFSTLEIQRTEQGDSAMYLCASSSWGLSRNTEAFFGQGTRLTVV.